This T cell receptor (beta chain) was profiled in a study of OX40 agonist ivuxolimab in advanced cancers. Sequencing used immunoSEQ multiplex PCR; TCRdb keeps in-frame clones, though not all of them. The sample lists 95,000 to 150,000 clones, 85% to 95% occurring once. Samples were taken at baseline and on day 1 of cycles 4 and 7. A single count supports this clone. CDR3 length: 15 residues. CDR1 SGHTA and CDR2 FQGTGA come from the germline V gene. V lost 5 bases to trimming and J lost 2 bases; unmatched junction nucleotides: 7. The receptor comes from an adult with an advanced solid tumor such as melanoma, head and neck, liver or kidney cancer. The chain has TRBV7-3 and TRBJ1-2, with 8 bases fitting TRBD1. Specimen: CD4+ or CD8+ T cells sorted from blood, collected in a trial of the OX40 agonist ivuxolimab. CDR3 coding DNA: TGTGCCAGCAGCCCCCGGACAGGGACCAACTATGGCTACACCTTC. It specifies CASSPRTGTNYGYTF.